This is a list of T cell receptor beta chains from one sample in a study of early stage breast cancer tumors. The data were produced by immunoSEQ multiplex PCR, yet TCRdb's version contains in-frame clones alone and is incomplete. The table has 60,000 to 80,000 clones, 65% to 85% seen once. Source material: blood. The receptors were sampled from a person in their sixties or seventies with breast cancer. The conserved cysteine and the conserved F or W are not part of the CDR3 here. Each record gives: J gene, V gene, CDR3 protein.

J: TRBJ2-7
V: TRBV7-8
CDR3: ASSLAADTLYEQY

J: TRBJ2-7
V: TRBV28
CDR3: ASSSTGVGPYEQY

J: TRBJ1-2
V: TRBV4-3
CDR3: ASSQDGGGLGYGYT

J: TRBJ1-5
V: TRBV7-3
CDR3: AATGTPINREPQH

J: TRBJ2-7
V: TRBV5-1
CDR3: ASSRGGVVEEQY

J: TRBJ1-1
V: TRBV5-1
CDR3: ASGEGGMNTEAF

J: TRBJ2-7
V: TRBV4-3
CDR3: ASSQATGTGREQY

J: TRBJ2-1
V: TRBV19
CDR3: ASSIRGRGNEQF

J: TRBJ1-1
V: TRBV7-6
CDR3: ASSTYGIMNTEAF

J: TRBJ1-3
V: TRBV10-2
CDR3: ASSRGPDGNTIY

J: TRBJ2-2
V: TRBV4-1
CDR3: ASSQATVPSGELF

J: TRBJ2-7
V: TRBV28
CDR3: ASSHYSRGPSEQY

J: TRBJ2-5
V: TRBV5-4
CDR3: ASSLARASGASGTQY

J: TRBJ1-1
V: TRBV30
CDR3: AWRGGNTEAF

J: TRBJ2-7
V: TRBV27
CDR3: ASSMLRVYEQY